The rows below give T cell receptor beta chains drawn from one sample of a study of T cell responses to AZD1222 COVID-19 vaccine. Sequenced by immunoSEQ multiplex PCR; TCRdb stores in-frame clones only, minus some. Among roughly 80,000 clones listed, around 90% were seen once. The sequences come from peripheral blood, collected on day 0 of MenACWY control vaccination. These receptors all stem from an adult in good health. Both conserved end residues are part of each CDR3. A D gene is named only where the DNA matches it firmly. The size field is filled for only some rows; it gives once, few, many or a size class.

>TRBV7-2|-|15|TRBD2|TRBJ2-3
TGTGCCAGCAGCTTTCGAGGGAGGGACCCAGATACGCAGTATTTT
CASSFRGRDPDTQYF
>TRBV7-8|-|15|TRBD2|TRBJ2-1
TGTGCCAGCAGCCTATATAGCGGGAGCTACAATGAGCAGTTCTTC
CASSLYSGSYNEQFF
>TRBV7-9|-|13|TRBD1|TRBJ1-6
TGTGCCAGCAGCCCCCCAGGGGGGGGACCCCTCCACTTT
CASSPPGGGPLHF
>TRBV7-9|-|16|TRBD1|TRBJ2-7
TGTGCCAGCAGCTTAGCCAGTCGGGACAGAAGGTACGAGCAGTACTTC
CASSLASRDRRYEQYF
>TRBV6-1|-|18|-|TRBJ2-7
TGTGCCAGCAGTGAAAAAGGAGGGACCTCTCCCTCCTACTACGAGCAGTACTTC
CASSEKGGTSPSYYEQYF
>TRBV25-1|once|15|TRBD1|TRBJ1-5
TGTGCCAGCAGTGAATCAGGGGGCGGCAATCAGCCCCAGCATTTT
CASSESGGGNQPQHF
>TRBV12-3/TRBV12-4|-|13|TRBD1|TRBJ1-2
TGTGCCAGCAGTTTTCGACAGGGAGATGGCTACACCTTC
CASSFRQGDGYTF
>TRBV10-3|-|14|-|TRBJ2-2
TGTGCCATCAGTGGAACAGGGGGGGCCGGGGAGCTGTTTTTT
CAISGTGGAGELFF
>TRBV30|-|14|TRBD2|TRBJ2-2
TGTGCCTGGAAGGGGACTACCGACACCGGGGAGCTGTTTTTT
CAWKGTTDTGELFF
>TRBV28|-|13|TRBD1|TRBJ1-2
TGTGCCAGCAGCCTTGGACAGGGAAGTGGCTACACCTTC
CASSLGQGSGYTF
>TRBV6-6|-|13|TRBD1|TRBJ1-1
TGTGCCAGCAGTTACGGACAGGGTATGTCAGCTTTCTTT
CASSYGQGMSAFF
>TRBV13|-|15|-|TRBJ2-1
TGTGCCAGCAGCCCCTCGGGGGACTCCTACAATGAGCAGTTCTTC
CASSPSGDSYNEQFF
>TRBV10-2|-|13|-|TRBJ1-1
TGCGCCACTAAAGGGGCAGAGAACACTGAAGCTTTCTTT
CATKGAENTEAFF
>TRBV9|once|16|TRBD1|TRBJ2-1
TGTGCCAGCCGTATTACAGGGGACAAGGCCTCAAATGAGCAGTTCTTC
CASRITGDKASNEQFF
>TRBV18|-|13|-|TRBJ2-5
TGTGCCAGCTCACCCGGGGCTCAAGAGACCCAGTACTTC
CASSPGAQETQYF
>TRBV4-3|-|13|-|TRBJ1-2
TGCGCCAGCAGCCCGGGAGGGAACTATGGCTACACCTTC
CASSPGGNYGYTF
>TRBV5-4|-|12|TRBD1|TRBJ1-6
TGTGCCAGCAGCCAGGGGGGTTCACCCCTCCACTTT
CASSQGGSPLHF
>TRBV14|-|17|TRBD1|TRBJ1-1
TGTGCCAGCAGCCAAGGATCCCAGGGGGTCGCGAACACTGAAGCTTTCTTT
CASSQGSQGVANTEAFF
>TRBV5-4|few|14|-|TRBJ2-5
TGTGCCAGCAGCTTGAACCACCGGGAAGAGACCCAGTACTTC
CASSLNHREETQYF
>TRBV5-1|few|14|-|TRBJ2-1
TGCGCCAGCAGCTTGGACAGTCCACGGAATGAGCAGTTCTTC
CASSLDSPRNEQFF
>TRBV28|-|12|TRBD1|TRBJ1-2
TGTGCCAGCAGTGGGGACAGGGCTGGCTACACCTTC
CASSGDRAGYTF
>TRBV15|-|16|TRBD2|TRBJ2-5
TGTGCCACCAGCAGAGCCAATGCGGGAGCTCAAGAGACCCAGTACTTC
CATSRANAGAQETQYF
>TRBV4-3|-|16|-|TRBJ2-2
TGCGCCAGCAGCCAGGAACCTATCGCGAACACCGGGGAGCTGTTTTTT
CASSQEPIANTGELFF
>TRBV6-5|-|13|-|TRBJ1-4
TGTGCCAGCAGTCGACAGCTGAATGAAAAACTGTTTTTT
CASSRQLNEKLFF
>TRBV3-1/TRBV3-2|-|18|TRBD2|TRBJ2-1
TGTGCCAGCAGCCAAAGCGTCAGGGGCGGGAGGACGTACAATGAGCAGTTCTTC
CASSQSVRGGRTYNEQFF
>TRBV5-1|-|8|-|TRBJ1-5
TGCGCCAGCAGCTTGGACCATTTT
CASSLDHF
>TRBV5-1|-|15|-|TRBJ2-3
TGCGCCAGCAGCTTGGGCGGGATGACTCTGGATACGCAGTATTTT
CASSLGGMTLDTQYF
>TRBV9|-|16|-|TRBJ2-2
TGTGCCAGCAGCGGGGGGAAGTATAGTCACACCGGGGAGCTGTTTTTT
CASSGGKYSHTGELFF
>TRBV3-1/TRBV3-2|-|15|-|TRBJ1-1
TGTGCCAGCAGCCGGGAAGGGGGGGCAGGGACTGAAGCTTTCTTT
CASSREGGAGTEAFF
>TRBV3-1/TRBV3-2|-|14|-|TRBJ2-7
TGTGCCAGCAGCCAAGATCAGGGACCCTACGAGCAGTACTTC
CASSQDQGPYEQYF
>TRBV6-2/TRBV6-3|-|12|-|TRBJ1-4
TGTGCCAGCAGTTCGCCAGCCGAAAAACTGTTTTTT
CASSSPAEKLFF
>TRBV6-9|once|14|TRBD1|TRBJ1-1
TGTGCCAGCAGTTCCACAGGGGGCGGCACTGAAGCTTTCTTT
CASSSTGGGTEAFF
>TRBV7-9|-|12|TRBD1|TRBJ1-1
TGTGCCAGCAGCTTAGGAGGGGGCGAAGCTTTCTTT
CASSLGGGEAFF
>TRBV9|once|15|TRBD1|TRBJ1-2
TGTGCCAGCAGGAGGACAGGGATTTCTAACTATGGCTACACCTTC
CASRRTGISNYGYTF
>TRBV7-2|-|14|-|TRBJ1-2
TGTGCCAGCAGCTTAGGCGGAATGAACTATGGCTACACCTTC
CASSLGGMNYGYTF
>TRBV2|-|15|-|TRBJ2-3
TGTGCCATCCTGGGGGGGCAGGGTAGTAAAGATACGCAGTATTTT
CAILGGQGSKDTQYF
>TRBV1|-|15|-|TRBJ2-7
TGCACCAGCAGCCAAGGAAAGCGGGAGGGCCGCGAGCAGTACTTC
CTSSQGKREGREQYF
>TRBV4-2|-|17|TRBD1|TRBJ1-6
TGTGCCAGCAGCTTAAATTCCGGGACAGGGGGTAATTCACCCCTCCACTTT
CASSLNSGTGGNSPLHF
>TRBV20-1|-|15|TRBD2|TRBJ2-1
TGCAGTGCTAGTCCCCCCTGGACTAGCAACGATGAGCAGTTCTTC
CSASPPWTSNDEQFF
>TRBV7-2|-|15|-|TRBJ1-1
TGTGCCAGCAGCTTGGGACCCCTTGGGAACACTGAAGCTTTCTTT
CASSLGPLGNTEAFF
>TRBV15|-|20|TRBD2|TRBJ2-7
TGTGCCACCAGCAGAGATTTGGGCATGGGGGCGGGAGGAACGACCTACGAGCAGTACTTC
CATSRDLGMGAGGTTYEQYF
>TRBV6-4|-|16|TRBD2|TRBJ2-1
TGTGCCAGCAGTGACTCTGCGCGGGAGGGCTGGAATGAGCAGTTCTTC
CASSDSAREGWNEQFF
>TRBV2|few|22|TRBD2|TRBJ2-1
TGTGCCAGCAGTCCCCGACGAACCCCCGGGACTAGCGGGAGGGCAGTGGTTCTTGGGCAGTTCTTC
CASSPRRTPGTSGRAVVLGQFF
>TRBV6-6|-|16|TRBD2|TRBJ2-7
TGTGCCAGCAGTTACGATAGCGGGAGGGCCCGGAACGAGCAGTACTTC
CASSYDSGRARNEQYF
>TRBV6-5|-|14|TRBD1|TRBJ1-1
TGTGCCAGCAGTATCGGGCAGGGACAGTTGAAAGCTTTCTTT
CASSIGQGQLKAFF
>TRBV27|-|14|-|TRBJ2-6
TGTGCCAGCAGTTTATTAGCTGGGGCCAACGTCCTGACTTTC
CASSLLAGANVLTF
>TRBV4-1|-|18|TRBD1|TRBJ1-6
TGCGCCAGCAGCCAAGATCAACGGTCGACAGGGAAGTTTTCACCCCTCCACTTT
CASSQDQRSTGKFSPLHF
>TRBV19|-|14|-|TRBJ2-7
TGTGCCAGTGCCTCCGGGGGGCACTCCTACGAGCAGTACTTC
CASASGGHSYEQYF
>TRBV27|-|12|-|TRBJ2-1
TGTGCCAGCAGTTCCAGCGGCACGGAGCAGTTCTTC
CASSSSGTEQFF
>TRBV6-5|once|12|-|TRBJ1-2
TGTGCCAGCACCCACGACAGCTATGGCTACACCTTC
CASTHDSYGYTF
>TRBV6-5|-|14|TRBD2|TRBJ2-3
TGTGCCAGCAGTACCGGACTAGCCCCAGATACGCAGTATTTT
CASSTGLAPDTQYF
>TRBV19|-|14|-|TRBJ1-5
TGTGCCAGTAGTATTCGGGAAGGAAATCAGCCCCAGCATTTT
CASSIREGNQPQHF
>TRBV6-6|-|15|-|TRBJ2-2
TGTGCCAGCAGTTGGCCTGGGGAGAACACCGGGGAGCTGTTTTTT
CASSWPGENTGELFF
>TRBV3-1/TRBV3-2|-|15|-|TRBJ2-1
TGTGCCAGCAGCCATACGGGAGCGGGCTACAATGAGCAGTTCTTC
CASSHTGAGYNEQFF